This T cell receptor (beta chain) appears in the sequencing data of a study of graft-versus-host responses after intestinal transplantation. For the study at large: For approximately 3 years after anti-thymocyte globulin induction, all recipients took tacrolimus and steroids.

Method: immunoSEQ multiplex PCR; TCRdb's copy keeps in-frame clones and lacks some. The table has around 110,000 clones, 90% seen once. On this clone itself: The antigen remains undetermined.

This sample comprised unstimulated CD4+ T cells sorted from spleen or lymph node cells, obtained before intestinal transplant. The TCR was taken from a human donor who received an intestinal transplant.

This CDR3 is CASRIDSYYGYTF. For the CDR3, the DNA is TGTGCCAGCAGGATCGACAGCTACTATGGCTACACCTTC. The rearrangement joins TRBV28 to TRBJ1-2, with a tentative D call TRBD1 (5 bases). In germline, CDR1 is MDHEN, CDR2 SYDVKM. Trimming took off 6 bases at V and 3 bases at J, with 11 bases between the two ends. This CDR3 has 13 amino acids.